A single sample is the source of the 20 T cell receptor beta chains below, sequenced in a study of T cell clones after liver transplantation. Measured with immunoSEQ multiplex PCR; TCRdb has only the in-frame clones, and not every one. There are some 110,000 clones in the sample; approximately 90% occur only once, and approximately 0.78% lies in the top ten. This sample comprised CD4+ T cells from blood, obtained 12 months after liver transplant. Source of these receptors: a human patient who received a liver transplant. Some of the T cells may derive from the graft donor.

This clone appeared a single time. The rearrangement joins TRBV18 to TRBJ2-3; 8 bases align to TRBD1. After removal of 0 bases from V and 4 bases from J, the junction contained 6 bases not matched to a gene. This CDR3 is built from 16 residues. Germline lookup yields CDR1 KGHSH and CDR2 LQKENI. CDR3 DNA: TGTGCCAGCTCACCACCAATCGGGGGACAGGCAGATACGCAGTATTTT. It specifies CASSPPIGGQADTQYF.

CDR3 protein: CASSLLGFNEKLFF. The DNA of the CDR3 is TGTGCCAGCAGCTTACTTGGTTTTAATGAAAAACTGTTTTTT. The J gene is TRBJ1-4, the V gene TRBV7-2; D not certain. V lost 2 bases and J lost 4, with 8 bases in between. The CDR3 has 14 amino acids. Germline CDR1 and CDR2: SGHTA and FQGNSA.

The chain combines TRBV7-9 with TRBJ2-7; 9 nucleotides match TRBD1. The CDR3 has 15 residues. J lost 5 bases, V lost 5 bases, and 10 bases had no gene match. Germline V gene data show CDR1 as SEHNR and CDR2 as FQNEAQ (reference sequence). CDR3 sequence reads: CASSRGQGSFHEQYF. CDR3 bases: TGTGCCAGCAGCCGCGGACAGGGGAGTTTCCACGAGCAGTACTTC.

The chain combines TRBV21-1 with TRBJ1-4; the D call TRBD1 from the table was never checked on the DNA. TRBV21-1 is flagged as a pseudogene. This CDR3 contains 18 residues. Written as DNA, the CDR3 is TGTGCCAGCAGCAAAAAAAGGAAACGACAGGAAACTAATGAAAAACTGTTTTTT. Protein product: CASSKKRKRQETNEKLFF.

This chain joins TRBV9 and TRBJ2-7; 12 nucleotides match TRBD2. V was clipped by 3 bases and J by 2 bases; unmatched bases: 3. The germline V gene has CDR1 SGDLS and CDR2 YYNGEE. The CDR3 contains 15 residues. The CDR3 region has the DNA TGTGCCAGCAGCGGGCTAGCGGGAGGGCCCTACGAGCAGTACTTC. Translating gives CASSGLAGGPYEQYF.

This chain connects TRBV11-2 to TRBJ2-3; D call uncertain. CDR1 is SGHAT, CDR2 FQNNGV, per germline. The CDR3 has 16 amino acids. The V gene lost 0 bases and the J gene lost 3 bases, with 13 bases spanning the gap. CDR3 sequence (DNA): TGTGCCAGCAGCTTAGAACGGGTCGCGGAAACAGATACGCAGTATTTT. The encoded protein is CASSLERVAETDTQYF.

The chain carries TRBV7-2 and TRBJ2-7; 7 positions match TRBD2. CDR1 is SGHTA, CDR2 FQGNSA, per germline. Trimming cost V 5 bases and J 0 bases; bases outside gene matches: 7. The CDR3 totals 15 residues. The CDR3 region is CASSRLASGSYEQYF. As DNA, the CDR3 is TGTGCCAGCAGCCGCCTGGCTAGCGGCTCCTACGAGCAGTACTTC.

The rearrangement links TRBV19 to TRBJ2-3, with 8 bases matching TRBD1. After removal of 6 bases from V and 1 base from J, the junction contained 3 bases not matched to a gene. CDR3 length: 14 residues. Per the germline V gene, CDR1 is LNHDA and CDR2 is SQIVND (reference sequence). The DNA of the CDR3 is TGTGCCAGTAGAACAGGGGGTGGCACAGATACGCAGTATTTT. This gives the protein CASRTGGGTDTQYF.

This chain uses TRBV18 with TRBJ2-5, with D possibly being TRBD2 (5 bases). The V gene's germline CDR1 is KGHSH and CDR2 LQKENI. The CDR3 extends over 14 amino acids. The V gene lost 3 bases and the J gene lost 4 bases, with 12 bases spanning the gap. CDR3 coding DNA: TGTGCCAGCTCACCGGCCGCGGCGGGAGAGACCCAGTACTTC. This gives the protein CASSPAAAGETQYF.

The rearrangement joins TRBV9 to TRBJ2-7, with D perhaps TRBD1 (6 bases). The V and J ends lost 2 bases and 2 bases respectively, with 11 bases between them. Germline V gene data show CDR1 as SGDLS and CDR2 as YYNGEE. The CDR3 spans 14 residues. This chain's CDR3 is CASSVGTGTYEQYF. CDR3 DNA: TGTGCCAGCAGCGTCGGAACAGGGACCTACGAGCAGTACTTC.

This chain uses TRBV7-2 with TRBJ1-5, with unresolved D. The germline V gene encodes CDR1 SGHTA and CDR2 FQGNSA. The CDR3 has 14 residues. The V end was cut by 1 base, the J end by 6 bases, with 10 bases between. CDR3 protein: CASSLVPFGQPQHF. CDR3 nucleotide sequence: TGTGCCAGCAGCTTAGTCCCGTTTGGTCAGCCCCAGCATTTT.

The rearrangement uses TRBV5-5 and TRBJ2-1; 11 bases fit TRBD2. Trimming took 4 bases from V and 3 from J; bases not matched to a gene: 3. This CDR3 spans 15 amino acids. Germline CDR1 and CDR2: SGHKS and YYEKEE (reference sequence). The CDR3 nucleotides read TGTGCCAGCAGCGTGGGACTAGCGGACTACAATGAGCAGTTCTTC. Encoded protein: CASSVGLADYNEQFF. Filled out from reference TRBV5-5 and TRBJ2-1, the complete variable domain reads DAGVTQSPTHLIKTRGQQVTLRCSPISGHKSVSWYQQVLGQGPQFIFQYYEKEERGRGNFPDRFSARQFPNYSSELNVNALLLGDSALYLCASSVGLADYNEQFFGPGTRLTVL.

The CDR3 coding sequence is TGTGCCAGCAGTTCTCCTAGCGGGATTGGCGGAAGCTACGAGCAGTACTTC. As protein: CASSSPSGIGGSYEQYF. This chain joins TRBV28 and TRBJ2-7; TRBD2 matches 9 bases. The CDR3 sequence is 17 residues long. Germline V lookup: CDR1 MDHEN, CDR2 SYDVKM. Trimming took 4 bases from V and 3 from J; bases not matched to a gene: 13.

This clone has only one observation. The genes are TRBV12-5 and TRBJ1-1, with no clear D. CDR3 length: 19 amino acids. V was clipped by 2 bases and J by 1 base, with 23 bases between them. CDR1 and CDR2 (germline): LGHNT, FRNRAP. The CDR3 loop is CASGLFSSTRSIGNTEAFF. CDR3 nucleotides: TGTGCTAGTGGTTTGTTTTCCAGTACACGGAGTATAGGGAACACTGAAGCTTTCTTT.

The chain carries TRBV5-1 and TRBJ2-1; the match to TRBD2 covers 9 bases. J gave up 10 bases and V 4 bases, and 12 bases lay outside the gene matches. This CDR3 is 15 amino acids long. Germline loops: CDR1 SGHRS, CDR2 YFSETQ. The CDR3 coding sequence is TGCGCCAGCAGCCCGAGGACTAGCGAGAAAGGGGAGCAGTTCTTC. Its protein is CASSPRTSEKGEQFF.

The chain is built from TRBV7-2 and TRBJ2-7, with D possibly matching TRBD1 (5 bases). The length of the CDR3 is 15 residues. Germline CDR1 is SGHTA and CDR2 is FQGNSA. Trimming left V 1 base short and J 3 bases short, with 13 bases between. In nucleotides, the CDR3 is TGTGCCAGCAGCTTAGTGCACAGGCCAAACTACGAGCAGTACTTC. Translation gives CASSLVHRPNYEQYF.

This clone was recorded only once. This chain links TRBV29-1 with TRBJ2-1; 7 bases agree with TRBD1. The CDR3 is 15 residues long. The V segment lost 3 bases and the J segment 0 bases; nucleotides outside the gene matches: 5. Germline loops: CDR1 SQVTM, CDR2 ANQGSEA. The CDR3 here is CSVETGRSSYNEQFF. CDR3 coding DNA: TGCAGCGTTGAGACAGGGAGAAGCTCCTACAATGAGCAGTTCTTC.

This clone was recorded once. This chain connects TRBV5-6 to TRBJ2-5; 7 bases line up with TRBD2. Unmatched junction bases numbered 4, after V lost 1 base and J lost 1 base. The CDR3 runs 15 residues. Germline-derived CDR1 and CDR2 are SGHDT and YYEEEE. The CDR3 loop reads CASSLFSSGQETQYF. The CDR3, as DNA: TGTGCCAGCAGCTTGTTTTCTAGCGGCCAAGAGACCCAGTACTTC.

By sample share, this clone is medium-sized. Other DNA variants within this sample encode the same CDR3. The rearrangement joins TRBV12-5 to TRBJ1-3; D is unclear. The CDR3 runs 15 residues. Trimming left V 1 base short and J 2 bases short, with 9 bases between. The germline V gene encodes CDR1 LGHNT and CDR2 FRNRAP. The CDR3, as DNA: TGTGCTAGTGGTTTGGGGGGTTCTGCTGGAAACACCATATATTTT. The encoded protein is CASGLGGSAGNTIYF.

This clone was found a few times. This chain uses TRBV6-5 with TRBJ2-3, with D possibly TRBD2 on 6 matching bases. CDR3 length: 14 amino acids. V was pared by 7 bases and J by 4 bases, with 15 bases between. Germline loops: CDR1 MNHEY, CDR2 SVGAGI. CDR3 region: CASTLPGEPDTQYF. In nucleotides, the CDR3 is TGTGCCAGCACCTTGCCGGGAGAACCAGATACGCAGTATTTT.